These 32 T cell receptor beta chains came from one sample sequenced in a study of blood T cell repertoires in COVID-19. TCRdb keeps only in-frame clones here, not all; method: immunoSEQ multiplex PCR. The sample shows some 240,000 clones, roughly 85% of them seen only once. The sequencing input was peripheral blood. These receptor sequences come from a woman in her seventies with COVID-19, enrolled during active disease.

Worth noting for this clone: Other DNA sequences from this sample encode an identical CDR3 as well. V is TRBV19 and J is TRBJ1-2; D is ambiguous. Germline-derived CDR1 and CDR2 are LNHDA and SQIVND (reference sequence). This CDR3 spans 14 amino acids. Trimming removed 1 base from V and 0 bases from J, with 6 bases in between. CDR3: CASSIGRANYGYTF. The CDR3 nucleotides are TGTGCCAGTAGTATAGGGAGAGCTAACTATGGCTACACCTTC.

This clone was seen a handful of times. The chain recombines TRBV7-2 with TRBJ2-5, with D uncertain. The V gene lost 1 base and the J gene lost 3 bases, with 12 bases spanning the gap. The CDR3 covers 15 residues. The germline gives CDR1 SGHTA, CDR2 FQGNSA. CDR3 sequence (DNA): TGTGCCAGCAGCTTAGGCGGTCGACTGGAAGAGACCCAGTACTTC. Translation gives CASSLGGRLEETQYF.

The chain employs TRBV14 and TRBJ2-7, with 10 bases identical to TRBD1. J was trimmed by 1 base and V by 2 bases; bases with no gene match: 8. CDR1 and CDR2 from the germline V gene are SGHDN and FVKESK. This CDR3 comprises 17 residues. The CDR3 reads CASSQPGTGDFSYEQYF. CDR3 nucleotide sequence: TGTGCCAGCAGCCAACCCGGGACAGGGGATTTTTCCTACGAGCAGTACTTC. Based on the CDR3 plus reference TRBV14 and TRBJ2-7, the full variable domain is EAGVTQFPSHSVIEKGQTVTLRCDPISGHDNLYWYRRVMGKEIKFLLHFVKESKQDESGMPNNRFLAERTGGTYSTLKVQPAELEDSGVYFCASSQPGTGDFSYEQYFGPGTRLTVT.

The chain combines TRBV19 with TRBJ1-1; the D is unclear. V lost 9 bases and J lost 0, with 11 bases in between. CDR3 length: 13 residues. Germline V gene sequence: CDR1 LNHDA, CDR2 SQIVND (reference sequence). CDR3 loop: CASAPSVNTEAFF. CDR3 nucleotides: TGTGCCAGCGCCCCCTCGGTGAACACTGAAGCTTTCTTT.

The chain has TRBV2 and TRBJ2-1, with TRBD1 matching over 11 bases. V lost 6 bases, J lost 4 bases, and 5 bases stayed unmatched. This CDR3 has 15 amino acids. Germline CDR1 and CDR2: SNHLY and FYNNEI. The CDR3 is CASRLGQGEYNEQFF. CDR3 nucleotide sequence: TGTGCCAGCAGGCTGGGACAGGGGGAGTACAATGAGCAGTTCTTC.

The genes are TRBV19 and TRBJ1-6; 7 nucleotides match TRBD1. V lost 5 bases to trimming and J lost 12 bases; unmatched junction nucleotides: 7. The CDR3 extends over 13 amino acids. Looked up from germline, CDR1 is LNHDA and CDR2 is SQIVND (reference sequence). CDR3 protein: CASSGRTGRPLHF. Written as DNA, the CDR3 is TGTGCCAGTAGTGGAAGGACAGGCCGACCCCTCCACTTT.

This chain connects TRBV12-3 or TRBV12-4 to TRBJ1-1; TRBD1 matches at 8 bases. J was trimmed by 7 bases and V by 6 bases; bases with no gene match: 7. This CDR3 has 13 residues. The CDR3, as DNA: TGTGCCAGCAGACTCAGTGGACAGGGTGAAGCTTTCTTT. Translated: CASRLSGQGEAFF.

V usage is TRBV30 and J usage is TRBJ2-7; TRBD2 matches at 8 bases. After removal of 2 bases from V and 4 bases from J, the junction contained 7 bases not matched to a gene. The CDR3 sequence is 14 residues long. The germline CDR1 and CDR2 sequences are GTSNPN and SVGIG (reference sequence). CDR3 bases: TGTGCCTGGAGTTACGGACTAGCCAGGTACGAGCAGTACTTC. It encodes CAWSYGLARYEQYF. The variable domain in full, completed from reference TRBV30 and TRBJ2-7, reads SQTIHQWPATLVQPVGSPLSLECTVEGTSNPNLYWYRQAAGRGLQLLFYSVGIGQISSEVPQNLSASRPQDRQFILSSKKLLLSDSGFYLCAWSYGLARYEQYFGPGTRLTVT.

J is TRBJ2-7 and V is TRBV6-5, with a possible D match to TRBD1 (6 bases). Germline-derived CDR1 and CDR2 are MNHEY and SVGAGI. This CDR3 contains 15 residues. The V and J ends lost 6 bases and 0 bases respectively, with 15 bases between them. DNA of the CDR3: TGTGCCAGCAGCAAGACAGGTGTTAGCTCCTACGAGCAGTACTTC. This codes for CASSKTGVSSYEQYF.

The DNA of the CDR3 is TGTGCCAGCAGCTTGGGAGCAGGGGGCCCTAGCACAGATACGCAGTATTTT. It translates to CASSLGAGGPSTDTQYF. The rearrangement uses TRBV7-2 and TRBJ2-3, with TRBD1 matching 8 bases. V shed 3 bases and J 0 bases; nucleotides not matched to a gene: 8. From germline, CDR1 is SGHTA and CDR2 FQGNSA. The CDR3 is 17 amino acids.

The CDR3 loop is CASSSGVSGNTIYF. CDR3 coding DNA: TGTGCCAGCAGCTCAGGGGTATCTGGAAACACCATATATTTT. The chain is built from TRBV11-2 and TRBJ1-3; weak D call: TRBD1 (6 bases). Trimming left V 4 bases short and J 1 base short, with 8 bases between. The CDR3 is 14 residues long. The V gene's germline CDR1 is SGHAT and CDR2 FQNNGV.

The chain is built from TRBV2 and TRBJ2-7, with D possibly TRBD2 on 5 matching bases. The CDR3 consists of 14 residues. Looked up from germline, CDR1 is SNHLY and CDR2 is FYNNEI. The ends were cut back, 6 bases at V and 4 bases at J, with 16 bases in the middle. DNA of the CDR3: TGTGCCAGCAGAGAGGGAGAGTGGTTTTACGAGCAGTACTTC. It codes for CASREGEWFYEQYF.

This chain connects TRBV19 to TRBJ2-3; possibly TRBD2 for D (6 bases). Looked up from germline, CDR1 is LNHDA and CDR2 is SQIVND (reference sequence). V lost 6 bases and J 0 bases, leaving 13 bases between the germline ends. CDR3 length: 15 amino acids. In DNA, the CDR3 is TGTGCCAGTAGCGTAGCCCGGGGGAGCACAGATACGCAGTATTTT. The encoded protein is CASSVARGSTDTQYF.

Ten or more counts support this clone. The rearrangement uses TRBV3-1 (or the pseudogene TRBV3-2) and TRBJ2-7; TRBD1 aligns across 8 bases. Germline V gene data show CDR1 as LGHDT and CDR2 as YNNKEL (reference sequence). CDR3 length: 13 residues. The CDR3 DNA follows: TGTGCTACTGCCGGGACAGGAGCCTACGAGCAGTACTTC. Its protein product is CATAGTGAYEQYF.

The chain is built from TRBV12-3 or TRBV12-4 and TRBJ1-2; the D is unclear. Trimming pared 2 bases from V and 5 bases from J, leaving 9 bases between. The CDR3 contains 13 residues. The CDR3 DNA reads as TGTGCCAGCAGTTTAAACTCTTTATATGGCTACACCTTC. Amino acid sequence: CASSLNSLYGYTF.

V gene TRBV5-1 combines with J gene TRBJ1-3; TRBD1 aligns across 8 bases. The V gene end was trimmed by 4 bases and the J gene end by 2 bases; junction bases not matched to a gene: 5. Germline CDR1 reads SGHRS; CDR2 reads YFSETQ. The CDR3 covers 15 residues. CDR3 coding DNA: TGCGCCAGCAGCGTCGAACAGGGGGCTGGAAACACCATATATTTT. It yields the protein CASSVEQGAGNTIYF.

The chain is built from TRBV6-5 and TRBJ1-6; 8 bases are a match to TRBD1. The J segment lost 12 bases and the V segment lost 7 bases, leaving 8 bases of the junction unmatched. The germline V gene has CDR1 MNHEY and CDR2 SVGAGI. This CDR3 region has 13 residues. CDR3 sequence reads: CASTGQGKGPLHF. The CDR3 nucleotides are TGTGCCAGCACCGGACAGGGAAAGGGACCCCTCCACTTT.

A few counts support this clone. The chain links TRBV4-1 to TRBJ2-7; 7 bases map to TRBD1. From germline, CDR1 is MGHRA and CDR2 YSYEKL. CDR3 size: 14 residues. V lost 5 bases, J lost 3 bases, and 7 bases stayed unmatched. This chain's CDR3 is CASSSQGSGYEQYF. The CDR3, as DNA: TGCGCCAGCAGCTCACAGGGGTCTGGCTACGAGCAGTACTTC.

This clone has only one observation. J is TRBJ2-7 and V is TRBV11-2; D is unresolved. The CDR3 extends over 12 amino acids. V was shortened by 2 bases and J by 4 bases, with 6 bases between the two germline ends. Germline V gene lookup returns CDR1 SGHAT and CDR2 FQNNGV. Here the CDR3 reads CASSLNLYEQYF. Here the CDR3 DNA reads TGTGCCAGCAGCTTAAATCTGTACGAGCAGTACTTC.

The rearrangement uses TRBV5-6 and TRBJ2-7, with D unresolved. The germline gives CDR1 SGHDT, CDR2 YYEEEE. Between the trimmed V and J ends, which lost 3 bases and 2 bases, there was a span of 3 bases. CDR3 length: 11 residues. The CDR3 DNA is TGTGCCAGCAGCTCTACCTACGAGCAGTACTTC. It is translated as CASSSTYEQYF. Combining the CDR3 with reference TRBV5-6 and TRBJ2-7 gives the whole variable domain DAGVTQSPTHLIKTRGQQVTLRCSPKSGHDTVSWYQQALGQGPQFIFQYYEEEERQRGNFPDRFSGHQFPNYSSELNVNALLLGDSALYLCASSSTYEQYFGPGTRLTVT.

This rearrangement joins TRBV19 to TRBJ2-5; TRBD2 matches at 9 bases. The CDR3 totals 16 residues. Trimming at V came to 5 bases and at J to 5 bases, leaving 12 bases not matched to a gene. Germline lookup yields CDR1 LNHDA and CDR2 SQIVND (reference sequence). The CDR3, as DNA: TGTGCCAGTAGTGTTTACACGGCGGGAGGGCCTGAGACCCAGTACTTC. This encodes CASSVYTAGGPETQYF.

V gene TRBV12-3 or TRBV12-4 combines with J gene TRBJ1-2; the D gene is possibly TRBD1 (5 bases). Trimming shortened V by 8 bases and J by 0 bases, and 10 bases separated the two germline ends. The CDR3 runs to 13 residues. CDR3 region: CASGASSNYGYTF. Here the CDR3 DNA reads TGTGCCAGCGGGGCAAGTTCTAACTATGGCTACACCTTC.

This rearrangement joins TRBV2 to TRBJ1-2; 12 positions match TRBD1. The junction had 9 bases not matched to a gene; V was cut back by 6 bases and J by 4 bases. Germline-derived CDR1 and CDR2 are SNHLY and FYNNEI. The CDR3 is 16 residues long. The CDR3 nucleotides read TGTGCCAGCAGGGACCGGGACAGGGGGCCTAGCTATGGCTACACCTTC. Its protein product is CASRDRDRGPSYGYTF. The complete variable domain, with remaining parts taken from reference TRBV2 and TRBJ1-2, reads EPEVTQTPSHQVTQMGQEVILRCVPISNHLYFYWYRQILGQKVEFLVSFYNNEISEKSEIFDDQFSVERPDGSNFTLKIRSTKLEDSAMYFCASRDRDRGPSYGYTFGSGTRLTVV.

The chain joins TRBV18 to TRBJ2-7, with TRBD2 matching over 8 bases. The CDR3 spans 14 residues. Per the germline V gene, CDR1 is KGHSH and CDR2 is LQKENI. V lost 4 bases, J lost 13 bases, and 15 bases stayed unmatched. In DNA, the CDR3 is TGTGCCAGCTCACTACGGGGACTCGAGCGGGAGTGTTACTTC. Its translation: CASSLRGLERECYF.

The CDR3 DNA reads as TGTGCCAGCTCACCTGCACAGATCTCTGGAAACACCATATATTTT. As protein: CASSPAQISGNTIYF. The gene calls are TRBV18 and TRBJ1-3; D remains ambiguous. The V and J ends lost 3 bases and 0 bases respectively, with 9 bases between them. The CDR3 length is 15 residues. Per the germline V gene, CDR1 is KGHSH and CDR2 is LQKENI.

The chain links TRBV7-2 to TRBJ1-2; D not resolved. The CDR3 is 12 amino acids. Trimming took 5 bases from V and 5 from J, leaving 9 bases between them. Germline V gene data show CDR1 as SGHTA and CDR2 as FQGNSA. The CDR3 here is CASSTLGYGYTF. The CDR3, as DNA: TGTGCCAGCAGCACGCTCGGGTATGGCTACACCTTC.

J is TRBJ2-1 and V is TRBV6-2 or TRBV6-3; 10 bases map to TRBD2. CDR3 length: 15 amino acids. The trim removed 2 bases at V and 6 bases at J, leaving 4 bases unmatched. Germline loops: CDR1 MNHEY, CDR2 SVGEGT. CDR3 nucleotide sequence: TGTGCCAGCAGTTACCTAGCGGGAGTGAGCAATGAGCAGTTCTTC. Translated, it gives CASSYLAGVSNEQFF.

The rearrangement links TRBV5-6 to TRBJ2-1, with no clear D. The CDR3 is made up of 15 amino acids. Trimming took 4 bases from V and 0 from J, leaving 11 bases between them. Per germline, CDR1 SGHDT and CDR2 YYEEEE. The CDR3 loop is CASSLQVRSYNEQFF. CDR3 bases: TGTGCCAGCAGCCTTCAGGTACGCTCCTACAATGAGCAGTTCTTC.

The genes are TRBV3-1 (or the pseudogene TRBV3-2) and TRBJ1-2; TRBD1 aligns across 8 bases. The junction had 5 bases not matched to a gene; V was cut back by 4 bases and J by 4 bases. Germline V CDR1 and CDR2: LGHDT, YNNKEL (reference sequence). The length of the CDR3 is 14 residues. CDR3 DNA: TGTGCCAGCAGCCTAAACGGACAGGGCTATGGCTACACCTTC. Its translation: CASSLNGQGYGYTF.

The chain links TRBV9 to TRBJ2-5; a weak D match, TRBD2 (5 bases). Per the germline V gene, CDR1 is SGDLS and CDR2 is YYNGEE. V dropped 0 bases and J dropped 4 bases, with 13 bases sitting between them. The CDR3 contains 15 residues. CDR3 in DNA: TGTGCCAGCAGCGTAGCGGGGAAGAACACAGAGACCCAGTACTTC. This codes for CASSVAGKNTETQYF.

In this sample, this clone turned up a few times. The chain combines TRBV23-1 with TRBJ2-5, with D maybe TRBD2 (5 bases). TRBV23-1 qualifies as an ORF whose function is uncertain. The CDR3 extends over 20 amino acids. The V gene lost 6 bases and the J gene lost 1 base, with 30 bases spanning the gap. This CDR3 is CASRRGGMCRQALLQETQYF. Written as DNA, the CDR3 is TGCGCCAGCAGACGGGGTGGGATGTGTCGGCAGGCCCTACTCCAAGAGACCCAGTACTTC.

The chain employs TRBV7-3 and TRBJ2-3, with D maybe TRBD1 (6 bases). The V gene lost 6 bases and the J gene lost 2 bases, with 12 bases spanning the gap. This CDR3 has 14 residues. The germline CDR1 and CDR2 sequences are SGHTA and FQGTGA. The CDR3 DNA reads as TGTGCCAGCAGACAGGGACGGAACACAGATACGCAGTATTTT. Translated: CASRQGRNTDTQYF.